Following are 24 T cell receptor beta chains from one sample sequenced in a study of siplizumab effects on memory and regulatory T cells. The method was immunoSEQ multiplex PCR; TCRdb's version includes in-frame clones alone and lacks a portion of them. This table holds some 110,000 clones, around 94% found once. Material for sequencing was non-Treg CD4+ T cells sorted from blood. These receptors originate from a human donor in good health.

J is TRBJ2-7 and V is TRBV5-1, with a tentative D call TRBD2 (6 bases). The CDR3 has 13 amino acids. Germline-derived CDR1 and CDR2 are SGHRS and YFSETQ. Between the trimmed V and J ends, which lost 4 bases and 6 bases, there was a span of 14 bases. The CDR3 spells CASSPPTSSEQYF. CDR3 coding DNA: TGCGCCAGCAGCCCCCCGACTAGTTCCGAGCAGTACTTC.

The genes are TRBV18 and TRBJ2-1; D may be TRBD1 (6 bases). V was trimmed by 1 base and J by 8 bases, leaving 15 bases between them. The CDR3 totals 15 residues. Germline-derived CDR1 and CDR2 are KGHSH and LQKENI. The CDR3 nucleotides read TGTGCCAGCTCACCACAGGAACAGGGTGGAGATGAGCAGTTCTTC. The encoded protein is CASSPQEQGGDEQFF.

The chain carries TRBV18 and TRBJ1-3; D is ambiguous. CDR3 length: 13 residues. V lost 10 bases and J lost 2, with 12 bases in between. Germline V lookup: CDR1 KGHSH, CDR2 LQKENI. CDR3 residues: CATGAAAGNTIYF. CDR3 coding DNA: TGTGCCACGGGTGCTGCGGCTGGAAACACCATATATTTT.

The V and J genes are TRBV6-1 and TRBJ1-2; unclear D gene. Germline V gene data show CDR1 as MNHNS and CDR2 as SASEGT. There are 11 residues in the CDR3. V lost 8 bases to trimming and J lost 6 bases, with 10 bases between them. CDR3 sequence (DNA): TGTGCCAGCGGCCGGGGTGATGGCTACACCTTC. It is translated as CASGRGDGYTF.

This chain uses TRBV10-1 with TRBJ2-3; D may match TRBD1 or TRBD2 (5 bases each). The CDR3 spans 14 residues. Trimming stripped 3 bases from V and 2 bases from J, with 9 bases between. Looked up from germline, CDR1 is WNHNN and CDR2 is SYGVQD (reference sequence). The chain's CDR3 is CASSESGTTDTQYF. As DNA, the CDR3 is TGCGCCAGCAGTGAAAGTGGGACCACAGATACGCAGTATTTT.

CDR3 loop: CASSFRLAGGGSYNEQFF. CDR3 in DNA: TGCGCCAGCAGCTTCCGACTAGCGGGGGGTGGTTCCTACAATGAGCAGTTCTTC. The chain links TRBV5-1 to TRBJ2-1; 13 bases map to TRBD2. This CDR3 has 18 amino acids. The V and J ends lost 2 bases and 1 base, in that order; junction bases with no gene match: 6. Germline V gene sequence: CDR1 SGHRS, CDR2 YFSETQ.

This rearrangement joins TRBV10-3 to TRBJ1-5; 9 bases fit TRBD1. The V segment lost 4 bases and the J segment 3 bases; nucleotides outside the gene matches: 7. The length of the CDR3 is 16 residues. Germline V gives CDR1 ENHRY, CDR2 SYGVKD. The CDR3 region is CAISGGQGGDNQPQHF. The CDR3 DNA reads as TGTGCCATCAGTGGGGGACAGGGAGGGGACAATCAGCCCCAGCATTTT.

The J gene is TRBJ2-1, the V gene TRBV7-9; D remains ambiguous. Trimming left V 6 bases short and J 5 bases short, with 5 bases between. This CDR3 has 11 residues. Per germline, CDR1 SEHNR and CDR2 FQNEAQ (reference sequence). CDR3 amino acids: CASSENNEQFF. CDR3 DNA sequence: TGTGCCAGCAGTGAGAACAATGAGCAGTTCTTC.

The chain recombines TRBV6-4 with TRBJ2-5; D might be TRBD1 (6 bases). The CDR3 spans 14 residues. CDR1 and CDR2 (germline): MRHNA, SNTAGT. V dropped 9 bases and J dropped 2 bases, with 16 bases sitting between them. The CDR3 here is CASKVRGMQETQYF. The DNA of the CDR3 is TGTGCCAGTAAGGTCAGGGGAATGCAAGAGACCCAGTACTTC.

The CDR3 DNA reads as TGTGCCAGCACCGACAGGGGAATGATGAACACTGAAGCTTTCTTT. This sequence encodes CASTDRGMMNTEAFF. This sequence joins TRBV6-6 and TRBJ1-1; 8 bases line up with TRBD1. The CDR3 contains 15 residues. Germline CDR1 is MNHNY and CDR2 is SVGAGI (reference sequence). Unmatched junction bases numbered 7, after V lost 7 bases and J lost 0 bases.

V usage is TRBV6-1 and J usage is TRBJ2-7; weak D call: TRBD1 (5 bases). V was cut by 3 bases and J by 7 bases, with 10 bases left in between. This CDR3 is built from 12 residues. The V gene's germline CDR1 is MNHNS and CDR2 SASEGT. The CDR3 DNA reads as TGTGCCAGCAGTGAGCAGGGCTTTGAGCAGTACTTC. Translation gives CASSEQGFEQYF.

The chain recombines TRBV5-4 with TRBJ2-1; D call uncertain. This CDR3 has 14 residues. The V end lost 1 base, the J end lost 5 bases, and 10 bases lay between the germline ends. Germline V lookup: CDR1 SGHNT, CDR2 YYREEE (reference sequence). The CDR3 DNA is TGTGCCAGCAGCTTGAAGATCTCGGACAATGAGCAGTTCTTC. Residues: CASSLKISDNEQFF.

This chain connects TRBV18 to TRBJ2-2; D is possibly TRBD2 (8 bases). The germline V gene encodes CDR1 KGHSH and CDR2 LQKENI. V was cut by 2 bases and J by 6 bases, with 13 bases left in between. The CDR3 has 15 residues. CDR3 bases: TGTGCCAGCTCACCAACTAGCGGACAGGCCGGGGAGCTGTTTTTT. Amino acids: CASSPTSGQAGELFF.

To note about this clone: An end of the junction differs from the germline gene, which may be a read error. The chain is built from TRBV7-2 and TRBJ2-5; D ambiguous. The CDR3 spans 13 residues. Looked up from germline, CDR1 is SGHTA and CDR2 is FQGNSA. DNA for the CDR3: TGTGCCAGCGGCTTCAGATATGGGGAGACCCAGTACTTC. Its protein is CASGFRYGETQYF.

V usage is TRBV19 and J usage is TRBJ1-5; 7 bases agree with TRBD1. Trimming removed 7 bases from V and 2 bases from J; junction bases left unmatched: 8. In germline, CDR1 is LNHDA, CDR2 SQIVND (reference sequence). This CDR3 is built from 15 residues. CDR3 bases: TGTGCCAGTATCGATAGGGGGCTAGGCAATCAGCCCCAGCATTTT. It codes for CASIDRGLGNQPQHF.

This clone was seen a few times. The chain employs TRBV6-1 and TRBJ1-2, with D unclear. There are 14 residues in the CDR3. Per the germline V gene, CDR1 is MNHNS and CDR2 is SASEGT. Trimming took 1 base from V and 5 from J, leaving 11 bases between them. This chain's CDR3 is CASSEVVNSYGYTF. CDR3 coding DNA: TGTGCCAGCAGTGAAGTCGTCAACTCATATGGCTACACCTTC.

The rearrangement links TRBV19 to TRBJ2-7; TRBD1 matches at 8 bases. The CDR3 is 13 residues long. The germline V gene encodes CDR1 LNHDA and CDR2 SQIVND (reference sequence). The ends lost 3 bases at V and 4 bases at J; junction bases unmatched: 2. Here the CDR3 reads CASSIRGRYEQYF. The CDR3 DNA reads as TGTGCCAGTAGTATCAGGGGGCGGTACGAGCAGTACTTC.

This rearrangement joins TRBV5-1 to TRBJ1-1, with D hard to call. V was shortened by 4 bases and J by 4 bases, with 11 bases between the two germline ends. This CDR3 region has 13 residues. Germline CDR1 SGHRS, CDR2 YFSETQ. CDR3 in DNA: TGCGCCAGCAGCGACTCCTCGGGCACTGAAGCTTTCTTT. Its translation: CASSDSSGTEAFF.

The V gene is TRBV9, the J gene TRBJ2-1, with D tentatively TRBD1 (5 bases). With 0 bases removed from V and 7 bases from J, the gap between germline ends came to 14 bases. The CDR3 is 15 residues long. CDR1 and CDR2 (germline): SGDLS, YYNGEE. The CDR3 coding sequence is TGTGCCAGCAGCGTAGCTACGCAGGGCTCGAATGAGCAGTTCTTC. This encodes CASSVATQGSNEQFF. The variable domain in full, completed from reference TRBV9 and TRBJ2-1, reads DSGVTQTPKHLITATGQRVTLRCSPRSGDLSVYWYQQSLDQGLQFLIQYYNGEERAKGNILERFSAQQFPDLHSELNLSSLELGDSALYFCASSVATQGSNEQFFGPGTRLTVL.

V is TRBV6-5 and J is TRBJ1-1; D is ambiguous. Trimming took 6 bases from V and 7 from J, leaving 9 bases between them. Looked up from germline, CDR1 is MNHEY and CDR2 is SVGAGI. This CDR3 has 11 amino acids. DNA for the CDR3: TGTGCCAGCAGCCGAGCGGATGAAGCTTTCTTT. Translating it yields CASSRADEAFF.

Written as DNA, the CDR3 is TGTGCCAGCTTGTCTAGCGGGAGCTACAATGAGCAGTTCTTC. Translated, it gives CASLSSGSYNEQFF. The gene calls are TRBV6-5 and TRBJ2-1; 10 nucleotides match TRBD2. The V gene's germline CDR1 is MNHEY and CDR2 SVGAGI. The CDR3 covers 14 residues. With V trimmed by 8 bases and J by 3 bases, 4 bases remained unmatched.

V usage is TRBV28 and J usage is TRBJ1-1, with TRBD1 matching 7 bases. There are 14 residues in the CDR3. After removal of 9 bases from V and 5 bases from J, the junction contained 12 bases not matched to a gene. From germline, CDR1 is MDHEN and CDR2 SYDVKM. The CDR3 spells CARGQPARETEAFF. The CDR3, as DNA: TGTGCCAGGGGACAGCCCGCCCGGGAGACTGAAGCTTTCTTT.

The chain is built from TRBV5-1 and TRBJ1-1; 8 nucleotides line up with TRBD1. The germline gives CDR1 SGHRS, CDR2 YFSETQ. The trim removed 1 base at V and 2 bases at J, leaving 4 bases unmatched. This CDR3 is built from 15 residues. The CDR3 reads CASSLIGTGNTEAFF. For the CDR3, the DNA is TGCGCCAGCAGCTTGATCGGGACAGGCAACACTGAAGCTTTCTTT.

The chain uses TRBV28 and TRBJ1-1; no clear D. V lost 5 bases and J lost 1, with 14 bases in between. From germline, CDR1 is MDHEN and CDR2 SYDVKM. This CDR3 has 15 residues. CDR3 coding DNA: TGTGCCAGCAGTCCCGGCGGTAGACCGAACACTGAAGCTTTCTTT. It yields the protein CASSPGGRPNTEAFF. The whole variable domain, filled in from reference TRBV28 and TRBJ1-1, reads DVKVTQSSRYLVKRTGEKVFLECVQDMDHENMFWYRQDPGLGLRLIYFSYDVKMKEKGDIPEGYSVSREKKERFSLILESASTNQTSMYLCASSPGGRPNTEAFFGQGTRLTVV.